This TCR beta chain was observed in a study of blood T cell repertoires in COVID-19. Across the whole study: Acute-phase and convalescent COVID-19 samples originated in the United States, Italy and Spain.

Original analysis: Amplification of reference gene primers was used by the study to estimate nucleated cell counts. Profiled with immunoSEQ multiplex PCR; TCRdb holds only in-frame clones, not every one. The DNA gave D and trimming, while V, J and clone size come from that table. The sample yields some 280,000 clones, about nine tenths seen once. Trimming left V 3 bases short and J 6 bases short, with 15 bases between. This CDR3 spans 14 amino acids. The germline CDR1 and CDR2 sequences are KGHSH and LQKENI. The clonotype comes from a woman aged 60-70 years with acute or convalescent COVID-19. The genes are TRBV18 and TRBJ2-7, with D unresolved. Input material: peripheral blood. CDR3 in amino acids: CASSPPDISPEQYF. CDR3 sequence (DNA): TGTGCCAGCTCACCTCCCGACATTTCGCCCGAGCAGTACTTC.